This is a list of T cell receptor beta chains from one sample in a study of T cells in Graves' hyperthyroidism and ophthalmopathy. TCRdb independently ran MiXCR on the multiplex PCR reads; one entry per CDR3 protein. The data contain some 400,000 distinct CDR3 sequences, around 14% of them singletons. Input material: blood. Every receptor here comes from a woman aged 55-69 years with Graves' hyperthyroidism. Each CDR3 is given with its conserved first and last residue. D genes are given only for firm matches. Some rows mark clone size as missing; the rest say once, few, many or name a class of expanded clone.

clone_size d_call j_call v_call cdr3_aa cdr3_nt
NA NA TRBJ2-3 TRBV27 CASSLDNRDTQYF TGTGCCAGCAGTTTGGACAACAGGGATACGCAGTATTTT
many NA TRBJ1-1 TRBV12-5 CASGPRHTENTEAFF TGTGCTAGTGGCCCCCGCCACACAGAGAACACTGAAGCTTTCTTT
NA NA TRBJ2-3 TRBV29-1 CSADDWTDLTDTQYF TGCAGCGCCGACGACTGGACCGATCTCACAGATACGCAGTATTTT
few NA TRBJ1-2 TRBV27 CASSLDPSDYGYIF TGTGCCAGCAGTTTGGACCCATCGGACTATGGCTACATCTTC
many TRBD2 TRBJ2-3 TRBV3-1 CASSHSGGGTDTQYF TGTGCCAGCAGCCATAGCGGGGGAGGCACAGATACGCAGTATTTT
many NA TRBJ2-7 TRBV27 CASSLKVDHEQYF TGTGCCAGCAGTTTAAAGGTAGATCACGAGCAGTACTTC
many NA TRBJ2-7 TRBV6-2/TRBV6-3 CASSRTGSGEQYF TGTGCCAGCAGCAGAACAGGGTCTGGCGAGCAGTACTTC
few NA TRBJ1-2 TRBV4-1 CASSQGQLYGYTF TGCGCCAGCAGCCAAGGGCAGCTCTATGGCTACACCTTC
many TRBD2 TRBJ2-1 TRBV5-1 CASSLAPGGGDNEQFF TGCGCCAGCAGCTTAGCCCCGGGGGGAGGGGACAATGAGCAGTTCTTC
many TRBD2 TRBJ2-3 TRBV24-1 CATRNSGREGTQYF TGTGCCACCAGAAATAGCGGGAGGGAGGGTACGCAGTATTTT
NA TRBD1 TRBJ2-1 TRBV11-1 CASRHRTGANEQFF TGTGCCAGCAGACACCGGACAGGGGCCAATGAGCAGTTCTTC
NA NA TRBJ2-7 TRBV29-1 CSVPSTGAYEQYF TGCAGCGTTCCTTCGACAGGAGCCTACGAGCAGTACTTC
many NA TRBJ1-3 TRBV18 CASSPGVAGNTIYF TGTGCCAGCTCACCAGGGGTTGCCGGAAACACCATATATTTT
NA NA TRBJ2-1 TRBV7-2 CASSLGALRWVGNEQFF TGTGCCAGCAGCTTGGGGGCCCTAAGGTGGGTTGGGAATGAGCAGTTCTTC
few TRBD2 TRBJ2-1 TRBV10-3 CAISESTSGGPGNEQFF TGTGCCATCAGTGAGTCGACTTCGGGAGGGCCGGGCAATGAGCAGTTCTTC
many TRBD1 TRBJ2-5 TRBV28 CASSDRDREAETQYF TGTGCCAGCAGTGACCGGGACAGGGAGGCGGAGACCCAGTACTTC
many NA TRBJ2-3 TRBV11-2 CASSFSNTDTQYF TGTGCCAGCAGCTTTTCTAACACAGATACGCAGTATTTT
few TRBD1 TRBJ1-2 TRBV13 CASSLSGRGTYGYTF TGTGCCAGCAGCTTAAGTGGCAGGGGGACCTATGGCTACACCTTC
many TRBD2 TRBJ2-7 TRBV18 CASSPAGVGNEQYF TGTGCCAGCTCACCCGCGGGAGTGGGGAACGAGCAGTACTTC
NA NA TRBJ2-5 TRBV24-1 CATSGRGQETQYF TGTGCCACCAGTGGGCGGGGTCAAGAGACCCAGTACTTC
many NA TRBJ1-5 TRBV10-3 CATGEQGPYSNQPQHF TGTGCCACCGGGGAACAGGGTCCTTATAGCAATCAGCCCCAGCATTTT
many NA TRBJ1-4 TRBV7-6 CASSPFPIEREKLFF TGTGCCAGCAGCCCCTTCCCGATCGAACGTGAAAAACTGTTTTTT
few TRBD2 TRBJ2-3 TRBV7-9 CASSVIGTVRLAVISDTQYF TGTGCCAGCAGCGTCATCGGGACGGTTCGACTAGCGGTGATCTCAGATACGCAGTATTTT
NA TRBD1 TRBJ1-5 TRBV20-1 CSAAQGATDQPQHF TGCAGTGCTGCACAGGGGGCTACGGATCAGCCCCAGCATTTT
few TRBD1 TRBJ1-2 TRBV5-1 CASSIGTGAYGYTF TGCGCCAGCAGCATTGGGACAGGGGCTTATGGCTACACCTTC
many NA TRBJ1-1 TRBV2 CASSLWDTEAFF TGTGCCAGCAGTCTATGGGACACTGAAGCTTTCTTT
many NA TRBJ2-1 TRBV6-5 CASSYWANEQFF TGTGCCAGCAGTTACTGGGCCAATGAGCAGTTCTTC
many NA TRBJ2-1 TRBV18 CASSPPIRTIDEQFF TGTGCCAGCTCACCACCGATACGGACAATTGATGAGCAGTTCTTC
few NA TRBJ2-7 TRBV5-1 CASSWGSGSYEQYF TGCGCCAGCAGCTGGGGTTCCGGCTCCTACGAGCAGTACTTC
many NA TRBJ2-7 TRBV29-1 CSVRHQDYEQYF TGCAGCGTTAGACATCAGGACTACGAGCAGTACTTC
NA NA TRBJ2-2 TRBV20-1 CSATPQFTGELFF TGCAGTGCTACCCCACAGTTCACCGGGGAGCTGTTTTTT
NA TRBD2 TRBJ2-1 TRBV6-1 CASRKAGAPANEQFF TGTGCCAGCAGGAAAGCGGGAGCTCCGGCCAATGAGCAGTTCTTC
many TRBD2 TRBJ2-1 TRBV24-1 CATRPGTSGDNEQFF TGTGCCACCAGACCCGGGACTAGCGGTGACAATGAGCAGTTCTTC